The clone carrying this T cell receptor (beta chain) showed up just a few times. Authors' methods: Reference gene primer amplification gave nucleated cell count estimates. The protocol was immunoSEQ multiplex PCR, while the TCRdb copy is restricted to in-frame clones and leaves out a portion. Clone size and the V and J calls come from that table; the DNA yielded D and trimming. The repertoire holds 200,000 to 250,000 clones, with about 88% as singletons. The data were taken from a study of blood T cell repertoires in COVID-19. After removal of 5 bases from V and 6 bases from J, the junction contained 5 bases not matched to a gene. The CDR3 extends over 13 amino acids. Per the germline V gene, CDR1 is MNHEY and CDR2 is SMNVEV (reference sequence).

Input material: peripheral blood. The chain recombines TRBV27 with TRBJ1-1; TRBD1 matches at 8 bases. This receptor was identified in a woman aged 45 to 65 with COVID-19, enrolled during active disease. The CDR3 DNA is TGTGCCAGCAGTCCGGCAGGGGGCTCTGAAGCTTTCTTT. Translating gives CASSPAGGSEAFF.